This entry lists 20 T cell receptor beta chains sequenced from one sample in a study of blood T cell repertoires in COVID-19. Generated by immunoSEQ multiplex PCR, the TCRdb table keeps only in-frame clones and is missing some. This sample has about 200,000 clones, with around 90% found just once. The sample consisted of peripheral blood. The origin of the receptors is a man aged 55 to 70 with acute or convalescent COVID-19.

V and J are TRBV27 and TRBJ2-2, with TRBD2 matching 9 bases. Germline V lookup: CDR1 MNHEY, CDR2 SMNVEV (reference sequence). J was trimmed by 2 bases and V by 5 bases; bases with no gene match: 6. The CDR3 loop spans 16 amino acids. In nucleotides, the CDR3 is TGTGCCAGCAGTCGGGCGACTAGCGGAAACACCGGGGAGCTGTTTTTT. Encoded protein: CASSRATSGNTGELFF.

The chain recombines TRBV9 with TRBJ2-1; 7 positions agree with TRBD2. Germline CDR1 SGDLS, CDR2 YYNGEE. V trimming: 4 bases; J trimming: 7 bases; junction bases outside the gene matches: 14. The CDR3 covers 16 residues. The chain's CDR3 is CASSSRLAVTENEQFF. The CDR3 DNA follows: TGTGCCAGCAGCTCACGACTAGCCGTCACCGAGAATGAGCAGTTCTTC.

This chain connects TRBV7-2 to TRBJ2-3; 10 bases align to TRBD2. The CDR3 has 16 amino acids. CDR1 SGHTA and CDR2 FQGNSA come from the germline V gene. V dropped 4 bases and J dropped 3; count of bases not matched to a gene: 7. This chain's CDR3 is CASSSPAGGPTDTQYF. The CDR3 DNA is TGTGCCAGCAGCTCCCCAGCGGGGGGGCCTACAGATACGCAGTATTTT.

V is TRBV7-2 and J is TRBJ1-6, with TRBD1 matching over 9 bases. There are 18 residues in the CDR3. Germline V lookup: CDR1 SGHTA, CDR2 FQGNSA. With 1 base clipped from V and 8 bases from J, the junction kept 12 bases outside the gene matches. The CDR3 coding sequence is TGTGCCAGCAGCTTAGAAAGCTTAGGACAGGGGCGGGATTCACCCCTCCACTTT. Translating it yields CASSLESLGQGRDSPLHF.

The chain uses TRBV9 and TRBJ1-4; 7 bases are shared with TRBD1. With 0 bases clipped from V and 4 bases from J, the junction kept 3 bases outside the gene matches. Germline CDR1 SGDLS, CDR2 YYNGEE. CDR3 length: 15 amino acids. In DNA form, the CDR3 reads TGTGCCAGCAGCGTAGCCGGGACAGTTAATGAAAAACTGTTTTTT. Its translation is CASSVAGTVNEKLFF.

The genes are TRBV9 and TRBJ2-7, with 7 bases aligning to TRBD1. The CDR3 runs 14 residues. V lost 4 bases and J lost 5; bases outside the gene matches: 9. Germline V lookup: CDR1 SGDLS, CDR2 YYNGEE. The CDR3 DNA is TGTGCCAGCAGCCAACGTCCACAGGGGAACGAGCAGTACTTC. As protein: CASSQRPQGNEQYF.

This sequence joins TRBV12-3 or TRBV12-4 and TRBJ1-1; 8 bases are shared with TRBD1. V lost 6 bases to trimming and J lost 4 bases; unmatched junction nucleotides: 1. The CDR3 extends over 12 amino acids. The CDR3 nucleotides read TGTGCCAGCAGGGACAGGGCCACTGAAGCTTTCTTT. Its translation is CASRDRATEAFF.

V is TRBV28 and J is TRBJ1-2, with no clear D. Trimming shortened V by 4 bases and J by 7 bases, and 16 bases separated the two germline ends. Germline assignment: CDR1 MDHEN and CDR2 SYDVKM. This CDR3 spans 14 amino acids. CDR3 coding DNA: TGTGCCAGCAGTTCTCTTAGTATGAGGAGTGGCTACACCTTC. Amino acid sequence: CASSSLSMRSGYTF.

The V gene is TRBV27, the J gene TRBJ1-4, with D perhaps matching TRBD1 (6 bases). This CDR3 region has 17 residues. CDR1 MNHEY and CDR2 SMNVEV come from the germline V gene (reference sequence). Trimming stripped 0 bases from V and 5 bases from J, with 16 bases between. The CDR3 spells CASSLSGIGQQNEKLFF. The CDR3 bases are TGTGCCAGCAGTTTATCGGGGATTGGACAGCAGAATGAAAAACTGTTTTTT.

V gene TRBV7-6 combines with J gene TRBJ2-7; 12 bases agree with TRBD2. The CDR3 length is 18 residues. Per the germline V gene, CDR1 is SGHVS and CDR2 is FNYEAQ. The V gene end was trimmed by 0 bases and the J gene end by 2 bases; junction bases not matched to a gene: 8. The chain's CDR3 is CASSLAAASGGAAYEQYF. CDR3 nucleotides: TGTGCCAGCAGCTTAGCGGCGGCTAGCGGGGGGGCCGCCTACGAGCAGTACTTC.

The chain combines TRBV29-1 with TRBJ2-5, with 10 bases matching TRBD2. The germline gives CDR1 SQVTM, CDR2 ANQGSEA. V shed 6 bases and J 2 bases; nucleotides not matched to a gene: 12. There are 16 residues in the CDR3. This CDR3 is CSVGDLSGGYQETQYF. The CDR3 DNA follows: TGCAGCGTGGGCGACCTTAGCGGGGGGTATCAAGAGACCCAGTACTTC.

The CDR3 here is CASSPRQGSWLETQYF. For the CDR3, the DNA is TGTGCCAGCAGTCCCCGACAGGGATCCTGGCTGGAGACCCAGTACTTC. The rearrangement links TRBV27 to TRBJ2-5; 7 bases agree with TRBD1. The length of the CDR3 is 16 residues. Germline V lookup: CDR1 MNHEY, CDR2 SMNVEV (reference sequence). V was pared by 5 bases and J by 5 bases, with 14 bases of the junction left unmatched.

V is TRBV10-3 and J is TRBJ2-3; D is unresolved. V shed 6 bases and J shed 2 bases, with 12 bases lying between them. This CDR3 comprises 14 residues. The germline gives CDR1 ENHRY, CDR2 SYGVKD. DNA for the CDR3: TGTGCCATCAGCCGTCTCGGGTCCACAGATACGCAGTATTTT. This sequence encodes CAISRLGSTDTQYF.

The V gene is TRBV29-1, the J gene TRBJ1-2; TRBD1 matches 7 bases. The CDR3 contains 13 residues. The germline V gene has CDR1 SQVTM and CDR2 ANQGSEA. V gave up 6 bases and J gave up 5 bases; unmatched junction bases: 9. CDR3 loop: CSVTPTGLYGYTF. The CDR3 DNA is TGCAGCGTAACCCCGACAGGGCTATATGGCTACACCTTC. The full variable domain, in which reference TRBV29-1 and TRBJ1-2 provide the parts outside the CDR3, is SAVISQKPSRDICQRGTSLTIQCQVDSQVTMMFWYRQQPGQSLTLIATANQGSEATYESGFVIDKFPISRPNLTFSTLTVSNMSPEDSSIYLCSVTPTGLYGYTFGSGTRLTVV.

This chain links TRBV2 with TRBJ1-6; 7 bases line up with TRBD1. The germline V gene encodes CDR1 SNHLY and CDR2 FYNNEI. V lost 6 bases to trimming and J lost 3 bases; unmatched junction nucleotides: 8. The CDR3 has 16 amino acids. For the CDR3, the DNA is TGTGCCAGCAGCCCCAGCGACAGGGTCTATAATTCACCCCTCCACTTT. Translating gives CASSPSDRVYNSPLHF.

The J gene is TRBJ2-1, the V gene TRBV4-3, with D possibly matching TRBD1 (7 bases). V lost 1 base and J lost 7, with 17 bases in between. Germline V gene sequence: CDR1 LGHNA, CDR2 YSLEER. The CDR3 is 16 residues long. This CDR3 is CASSQVGTVGRNEQFF. The DNA of the CDR3 is TGCGCCAGCAGCCAAGTTGGGACAGTGGGGAGGAATGAGCAGTTCTTC.

The CDR3 coding sequence is TGTGCCAGCAGTGATACAGGAGCTAACTATGGCTACACCTTC. It specifies CASSDTGANYGYTF. The rearrangement uses TRBV6-1 and TRBJ1-2; tentative D call: TRBD1 (5 bases). Trimming took off 3 bases at V and 0 bases at J, with 8 bases between the two ends. The CDR3 loop spans 14 amino acids. Looked up from germline, CDR1 is MNHNS and CDR2 is SASEGT.

V usage is TRBV28 and J usage is TRBJ2-6; D is undetermined. Per the germline V gene, CDR1 is MDHEN and CDR2 is SYDVKM. CDR3 length: 13 amino acids. Trimming stripped 10 bases from V and 4 bases from J, with 11 bases between. CDR3 nucleotides: TGTGCCACTAAACGGTCCGGGGCCAACGTCCTGACTTTC. Amino acids: CATKRSGANVLTF.

About this clone: Other DNA sequences in this specimen translate into the identical CDR3. V usage is TRBV4-2 and J usage is TRBJ2-3; 14 positions agree with TRBD2. This CDR3 is built from 15 residues. Germline assignment: CDR1 LGHNA and CDR2 YNFKEQ. V lost 6 bases and J lost 3; bases outside the gene matches: 2. CDR3 sequence: CASRRTSGGTDTQYF. CDR3 nucleotide sequence: TGTGCCAGCAGACGGACTAGCGGGGGGACAGATACGCAGTATTTT.

This clone was observed a handful of times. DNA for the CDR3: TGCGCCAGCAAATCGGACAGCTCCTACGAGCAGTACTTC. This encodes CASKSDSSYEQYF. The V call is TRBV10-1, the J call TRBJ2-7; tentatively, D is TRBD1 (6 bases). V dropped 7 bases and J dropped 0 bases, with 10 bases sitting between them. This CDR3 has 13 amino acids. CDR1 and CDR2 from the germline V gene are WNHNN and SYGVQD (reference sequence).